This TCR beta chain was retrieved from a study of shared clonotypes between healthy human individuals. Study outcomes and limitations: Several donors shared approximately 5% of their naive CD4 clonotypes. Unshared clonotypes carried lower generation probabilities than those common to all four donors. It was only blood that was sampled, and tissue repertoires likely differ. How much donors shared clonotypes was expected to be affected by sequencing depth.

Naive CD8 cells comprised CD45RO-negative, CCR7-positively selected cells, excluding terminally differentiated effector memory CD45RA+ cells. Looked up from germline, CDR1 is SEHNR and CDR2 is FQNEAQ (reference sequence). V gave up 5 bases and J gave up 1 base; unmatched junction bases: 13. CDR3 size: 18 residues. This table comes from immunoSEQ multiplex PCR, and its TCRdb copy is limited to in-frame clones, with some not included. The top ten clones hold under 2% of a sample with millions of clones, roughly 91% of them seen once. Comment on this clone: What it binds is unknown.

This receptor was obtained from a man between 18 and 35 years old in good health. Some clones in this sample may be carry-over from other donors' samples. The sample taken for sequencing was naive CD8+ T cells from PBMCs. V and J are TRBV7-9 and TRBJ1-4; 7 bases match TRBD1. The CDR3 here is CASSPNRGLLGTNEKLFF. The DNA of the CDR3 is TGTGCCAGCAGCCCGAACAGGGGTCTCTTAGGAACTAATGAAAAACTGTTTTTT.